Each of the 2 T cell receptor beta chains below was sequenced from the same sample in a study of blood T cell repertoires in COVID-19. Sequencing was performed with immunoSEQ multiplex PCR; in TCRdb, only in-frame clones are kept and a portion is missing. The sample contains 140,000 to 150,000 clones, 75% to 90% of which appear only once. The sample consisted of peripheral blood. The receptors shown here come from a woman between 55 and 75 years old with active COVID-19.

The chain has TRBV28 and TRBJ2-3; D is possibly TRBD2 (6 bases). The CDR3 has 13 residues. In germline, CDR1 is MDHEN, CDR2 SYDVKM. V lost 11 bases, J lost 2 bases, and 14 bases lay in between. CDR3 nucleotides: TGTGCCGCAGGGACTTACCCCACAGATACGCAGTATTTT. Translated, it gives CAAGTYPTDTQYF.

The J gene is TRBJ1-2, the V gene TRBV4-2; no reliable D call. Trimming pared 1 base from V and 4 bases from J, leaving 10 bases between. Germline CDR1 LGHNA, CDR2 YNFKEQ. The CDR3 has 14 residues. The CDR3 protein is CASSQVLQAYGYTF. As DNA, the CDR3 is TGTGCCAGCAGCCAAGTACTCCAGGCCTATGGCTACACCTTC.